This TCR beta chain appears in the sequencing data of a study of cytomegalovirus exposure and HLA in healthy donors. Study details: Genetic ancestry analysis placed approximately 80% of the 398 donors that were genotyped in the Caucasian-associated cluster.

The study ran its PCR with 60 Vbeta and 13 Jbeta primers. Profiled with immunoSEQ multiplex PCR; TCRdb holds only in-frame clones, not every one. The sample lists about 120,000 clones, roughly 9% occurring once. Nominally healthy donors were sampled, though unrecorded immune exposures were likely. Study results and caveats: Associated with HLA alleles at 0.05 false discovery rate in a later analysis were approximately 17,000 TCR beta sequences.

In the case of this clone: Antigen specificity is unknown.

This sequence was found in a middle-aged woman in good health and CMV-seropositive. Material: PBMCs.

CDR3 region: CASSDSPREEYNEQFF. CDR3 DNA: TGTGCCAGCAGTGACTCTCCCAGGGAGGAGTACAATGAGCAGTTCTTC. The gene calls are TRBV6-4 and TRBJ2-1; D is perhaps TRBD2 (6 bases). The germline gives CDR1 MRHNA, CDR2 SNTAGT. Between the trimmed V and J ends, which lost 0 bases and 4 bases, there was a span of 13 bases. The CDR3 sequence is 16 residues long.